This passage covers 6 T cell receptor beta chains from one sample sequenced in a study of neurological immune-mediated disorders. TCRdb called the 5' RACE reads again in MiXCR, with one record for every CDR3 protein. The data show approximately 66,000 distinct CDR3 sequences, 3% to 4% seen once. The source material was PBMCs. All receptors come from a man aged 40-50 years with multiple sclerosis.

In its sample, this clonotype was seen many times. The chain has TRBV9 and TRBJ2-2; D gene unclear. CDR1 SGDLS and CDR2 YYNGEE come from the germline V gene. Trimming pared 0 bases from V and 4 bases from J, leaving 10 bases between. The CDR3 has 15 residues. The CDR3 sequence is CASSVVPSPTGELFF. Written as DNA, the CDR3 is TGTGCCAGCAGCGTAGTTCCCTCTCCCACCGGGGAGCTGTTTTTT.

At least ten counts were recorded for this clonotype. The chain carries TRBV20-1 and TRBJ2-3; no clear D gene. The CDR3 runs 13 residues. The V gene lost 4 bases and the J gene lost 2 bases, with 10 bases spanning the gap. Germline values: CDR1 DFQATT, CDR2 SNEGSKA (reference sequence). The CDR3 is CSATTYPTDTQYF. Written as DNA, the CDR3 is TGCAGTGCTACGACCTATCCCACAGATACGCAGTATTTT.

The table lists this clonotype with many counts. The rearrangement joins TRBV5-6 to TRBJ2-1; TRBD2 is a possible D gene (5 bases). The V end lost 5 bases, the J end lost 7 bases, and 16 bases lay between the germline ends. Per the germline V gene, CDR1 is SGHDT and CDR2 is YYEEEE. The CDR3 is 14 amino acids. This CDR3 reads CASSRWEIPNEQFF. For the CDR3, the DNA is TGTGCCAGCAGTAGGTGGGAGATACCAAATGAGCAGTTCTTC.

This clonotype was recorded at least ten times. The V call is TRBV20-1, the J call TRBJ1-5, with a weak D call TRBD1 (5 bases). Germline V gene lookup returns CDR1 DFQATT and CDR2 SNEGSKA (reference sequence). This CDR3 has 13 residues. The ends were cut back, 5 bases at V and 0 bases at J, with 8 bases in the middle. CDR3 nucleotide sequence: TGCAGTGCTCAGACAGATAGCAATCAGCCCCAGCATTTT. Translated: CSAQTDSNQPQHF.

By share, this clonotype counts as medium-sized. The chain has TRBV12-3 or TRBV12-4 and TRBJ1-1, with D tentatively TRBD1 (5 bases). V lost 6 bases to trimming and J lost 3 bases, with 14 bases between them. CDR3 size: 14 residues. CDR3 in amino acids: CASSRDVGDTEAFF. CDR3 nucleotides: TGTGCCAGCAGCCGAGATGTAGGGGACACTGAAGCTTTCTTT.

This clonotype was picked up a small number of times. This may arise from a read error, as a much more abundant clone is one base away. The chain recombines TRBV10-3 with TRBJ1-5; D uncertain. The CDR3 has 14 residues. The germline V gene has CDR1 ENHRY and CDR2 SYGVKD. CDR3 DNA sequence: TGTGCCATCAGTGAGGCGGCGTCTACTCAGCACCAGCATTTT. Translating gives CAISEAASTQHQHF.